This is a list of T cell receptor beta chains from one sample in a study of patients and donors after allogeneic stem cell transplantation. TCRdb reprocessed the RT-PCR reads with MiXCR, giving one entry per CDR3 protein. The sample holds a few hundred thousand distinct CDR3 sequences, roughly an eighth seen once. Sequenced: blood, either unsorted or a sorted T cell fraction (not recorded which). The receptor set was obtained from a human donor who was either an allogeneic HSCT recipient or a stem cell or donor lymphocyte infusion donor (not recorded which). It is not recorded whose cells these are; they may come from a transplant donor. Both conserved end residues are part of each CDR3. Each record gives: clone size, V gene, D gene, J gene, CDR3 DNA, CDR3 protein. The D gene is left open where the match is weak. The size of a clone is reported for some rows only, either as once, few or many, or as a class for expanded clones.

.	TRBV6-1	.	TRBJ2-3	TGTGCCAGCCATGAGGGTTTCGGGGACACAGATACGCAGTATTTT	CASHEGFGDTDTQYF
many	TRBV30	.	TRBJ2-5	TGTGCCTGGATGGAGCGAGAGACCCAGTACTTC	CAWMERETQYF
few	TRBV2	.	TRBJ2-3	TGTGCCAGCAGGATTGGGGGGGATACGCAGTATTTT	CASRIGGDTQYF
many	TRBV7-2	TRBD2	TRBJ2-1	TGTGCCAGCAGCCAAGGGGGTTCGGGACTAGTGAACAATGAGCAGTTCTTC	CASSQGGSGLVNNEQFF
few	TRBV29-1	.	TRBJ1-1	TGCAGCGTTGGCCTTGGAGGACAGAACACTGAAGCTTTCTTT	CSVGLGGQNTEAFF
.	TRBV7-2	.	TRBJ2-4	TGTGCCAGCAGCTTAGAAGGGGTAAACATTCAGTACTTC	CASSLEGVNIQYF
.	TRBV30	TRBD1	TRBJ1-6	TGTGCCTGGAGGGAAGACAGGGGCAGATCAAATTCACCCCTCCACTTT	CAWREDRGRSNSPLHF
many	TRBV12-3/TRBV12-4	.	TRBJ1-2	TGTGCCAGCAGCCCGGACACCTATGGCTACACCTTC	CASSPDTYGYTF
few	TRBV7-2	TRBD2	TRBJ2-5	TGTGCCAGCAGCTTGGAAGCGGGATCGGGAGAGACCCAGTACTTC	CASSLEAGSGETQYF
many	TRBV19	TRBD1	TRBJ2-3	TGTGCCAGTAGCCGTAACATACCCTGGACAGGGGGCGAGGGAGATACGCAGTATTTT	CASSRNIPWTGGEGDTQYF
.	TRBV18	.	TRBJ1-5	TGTGCCAGCTCCTACGGTTTTAGCAATCAGCCCCAGCATTTT	CASSYGFSNQPQHF
.	TRBV3-1	TRBD1	TRBJ1-2	TGTGCCAGCAGCCCGGACAGGGCGGGCGGCTACACCTTC	CASSPDRAGGYTF
.	TRBV12-3/TRBV12-4	.	TRBJ1-2	TGTGCCAGCAGCCTCTTCCCAGTGATCTGGGGAGGCTATGGCTACACCTTC	CASSLFPVIWGGYGYTF
few	TRBV6-1	TRBD1	TRBJ2-1	TGTGCCAGCCAGACCGGGACAGGGGTCAATGAGCAGTTCTTC	CASQTGTGVNEQFF
few	TRBV21-1	.	TRBJ1-5	TGTGCCAGCAGCACCTCCCCGGGACAGGGGGACCAGCCCCAGCATTTT	CASSTSPGQGDQPQHF
.	TRBV6-4	TRBD2	TRBJ2-1	TGTGCCAGCAGTGATAGCGGGGGGGTCTCATACAATGAGCAGTTCTTC	CASSDSGGVSYNEQFF
.	TRBV6-1	TRBD2	TRBJ2-7	TGTGCCAGCACCAGACTAGCGGGAGTCTCCGAGCAGTACTTC	CASTRLAGVSEQYF
few	TRBV12-3/TRBV12-4	TRBD2	TRBJ2-3	TGTGCCAGCAGTTTGCGGGGGGGCGTAGATACGCAGTATTTT	CASSLRGGVDTQYF
.	TRBV2	.	TRBJ1-1	TGTGCCAGCAGGCGGTCGACGTTCGGACTGGCTTTCTTT	CASRRSTFGLAFF
.	TRBV7-3	.	TRBJ2-7	TGTGCCAGCAGCTCCGAACCAAGCTCCTACGAGCAGTACTTC	CASSSEPSSYEQYF
.	TRBV11-3	TRBD2	TRBJ2-3	TGTGCCAGCAGAAAGCGGGATGGAGCGCAGGGCCCGCAGTATTTT	CASRKRDGAQGPQYF
.	TRBV3-1	TRBD2	TRBJ2-2	TGTGCCAGCAGCCTTACTAGCGGGGGCGGGGAGCTGTTTTTT	CASSLTSGGGELFF
many	TRBV6-2/TRBV6-3	.	TRBJ1-1	TGTGCCAGCAGGGACCCCCCGGTGACTGAAGCTTTCTTT	CASRDPPVTEAFF
few	TRBV29-1	TRBD2	TRBJ2-1	TGCAGCGTTGCCCCGCCGAAGACTAGCGGGGGGGTACGTGAGCAGTTCTTC	CSVAPPKTSGGVREQFF
.	TRBV18	.	TRBJ1-2	TGTGCCAGCTCACCGGCGACGGGCAATAACTATGGCTACACCTTC	CASSPATGNNYGYTF
.	TRBV19	.	TRBJ1-5	TGTGCCAGTAAGGAGGGAGGTCAGCCCCAGCATTTT	CASKEGGQPQHF
.	TRBV12-3/TRBV12-4	.	TRBJ1-1	TGTGCCAGCAGTTCGGTCCGAGGACATTTTGAAGCTTTCTTT	CASSSVRGHFEAFF
few	TRBV2	.	TRBJ1-2	TGTGCCAGCAGACTAGGGACTTTTGCGCCCTACACCTTC	CASRLGTFAPYTF
.	TRBV6-1	.	TRBJ1-4	TGTGCCAGCAGTGAAAGTTGGGGGGGAGATGAAAAACTGTTTTTT	CASSESWGGDEKLFF
few	TRBV5-1	.	TRBJ1-1	TGCGCCAGCAGCTTAATGGCACAGGGTGACACTGAAGCTTTCTTT	CASSLMAQGDTEAFF
once	TRBV2	.	TRBJ1-3	TGTGCCAGCAGTGAAGGGATTGGAAACACCATATATTTT	CASSEGIGNTIYF
few	TRBV5-5	TRBD1	TRBJ1-3	TGTGCCAGCAGCTTGCGGGACAGGGGGCGAGTAATCGGAAACACCATATATTTT	CASSLRDRGRVIGNTIYF
many	TRBV5-1	TRBD2	TRBJ2-1	TGCGCCAGCAGCTTGGTGGGCGGGAGGACCTACAATGAGCAGTTCTTC	CASSLVGGRTYNEQFF
few	TRBV20-1	TRBD1	TRBJ1-1	TGCAGTGCTAGTACAGGGGGGAAAGGAGCTTTCTTT	CSASTGGKGAFF
.	TRBV7-2	TRBD1	TRBJ1-1	TGTGCCAGCAGCTTCGGACAGGGGCCCTCTAGAGCTTTCTTT	CASSFGQGPSRAFF
many	TRBV11-2	TRBD2	TRBJ2-5	TGTGCCAGCAGCTTACTACCGAATAGCGGGAGGGCCCGGGAGACCCAGTACTTC	CASSLLPNSGRARETQYF
.	TRBV19	TRBD2	TRBJ2-1	TGTGCCAGTAGTATAGATCTATCGCGACTAGCGGGAGGGAATGAGCAGTTCTTC	CASSIDLSRLAGGNEQFF